Sequencing of this T cell receptor beta chain was carried out in a study of CD4+ T cells in melanoma. Study observations and caveats: Reportedly, melanoma neoantigen-specific CD4+ T cells showed varied differentiation states. CD8+ T cell, macrophage and B cell function reportedly correlated with neoantigen-specific CD4+ T cells.

The V and J ends lost 1 base and 7 bases, in that order; junction bases with no gene match: 2. The CDR3 runs 13 residues. Germline CDR1 and CDR2: SEHNR and FQNEAQ (reference sequence). Some clones are missing from TCRdb's copy, which holds only in-frame ones; the method was immunoSEQ multiplex PCR. The sample shows several thousand clones, around two thirds of them seen only once. On this clone itself: Its target is unknown.

Material for sequencing was cells from a culture (not recorded whether cultured in vitro). This TCR derives from a human donor with melanoma. The V and J genes are TRBV7-9 and TRBJ2-7; 9 nucleotides agree with TRBD2. CDR3 sequence: CASSLGGRVEQYF. The CDR3 nucleotides read TGTGCCAGCAGCTTAGGCGGGAGGGTTGAGCAGTACTTC. Based on the CDR3 plus reference TRBV7-9 and TRBJ2-7, the full variable domain is DTGVSQNPRHKITKRGQNVTFRCDPISEHNRLYWYRQTLGQGPEFLTYFQNEAQLEKSRLLSDRFSAERPKGSFSTLEIQRTEQGDSAMYLCASSLGGRVEQYFGPGTRLTVT.